The 3 T cell receptor beta chains below come from one sample, sequenced in a study of long-term antiretroviral therapy in people with HIV. immunoSEQ v3.0 was run at survey level. The table came from immunoSEQ multiplex PCR; TCRdb's copy has only in-frame clones and leaves some out. Counted here are about 29,000 clones, roughly nine tenths occurring once; the ten biggest clones make up around 7.8%. Sequenced material: unsorted PBMCs, taken 5 years before starting antiretroviral therapy. The receptor set was obtained from a man in his fifties with HIV.

The chain links TRBV19 to TRBJ2-7, with 8 positions matching TRBD2. This CDR3 region has 13 residues. Germline V gives CDR1 LNHDA, CDR2 SQIVND (reference sequence). V trimming: 7 bases; J trimming: 6 bases; junction bases outside the gene matches: 8. The CDR3 is CASTARAGGEQYF. The CDR3 DNA reads TGTGCCAGTACAGCCCGGGCGGGGGGCGAGCAGTACTTC.

The V gene is TRBV6-1, the J gene TRBJ2-4; 8 nucleotides agree with TRBD1. CDR3 length equals 15 residues. Germline trimming cut 8 bases from V and 2 bases from J; bases unmatched to any gene: 8. Germline CDR1 is MNHNS and CDR2 is SASEGT. The CDR3 sequence is CASSSTGGTKNIQYF. The CDR3 bases are TGTGCCAGCTCTAGCACAGGGGGAACCAAAAACATTCAGTACTTC.

This clone was recorded only once. The chain couples TRBV19 to TRBJ1-2, with 9 bases matching TRBD1. CDR3 length equals 15 residues. Unmatched junction bases numbered 9, after V lost 5 bases and J lost 5 bases. Germline V gives CDR1 LNHDA, CDR2 SQIVND (reference sequence). CDR3: CASSAGTGSVYGYTF. The CDR3 DNA is TGTGCCAGTAGTGCCGGGACAGGGTCGGTTTATGGCTACACCTTC.